The 29 T cell receptor beta chains below all came from one sample that was sequenced in a study of T cells after yellow fever vaccination. Using its own MiXCR run on the 5' RACE reads, TCRdb lists one record per CDR3 protein. This sample carries hundreds of thousands of distinct CDR3 sequences, over 9% of them seen once, and the ten largest clones take 15%. The sample in question was PBMCs, obtained on the day of the yellow fever booster vaccination. Source of these receptors: a young man who received the YFV17D yellow fever vaccine.

The chain couples TRBV7-6 to TRBJ2-5, with TRBD1 matching 10 bases. J gave up 5 bases and V 2 bases, and 11 bases lay outside the gene matches. CDR3 length equals 17 residues. Germline assignment: CDR1 SGHVS and CDR2 FNYEAQ. This chain's CDR3 is CASSLTMGTGVLETQYF. The CDR3 DNA is TGTGCCAGCAGCTTAACGATGGGGACAGGGGTTTTGGAGACCCAGTACTTC. Full variable domain (remainder filled in from reference TRBV7-6 and TRBJ2-5): GAGVSQSPRYKVTKRGQDVALRCDPISGHVSLYWYRQALGQGPEFLTYFNYEAQQDKSGLPNDRFSAERPEGSISTLTIQRTEQRDSAMYRCASSLTMGTGVLETQYFGPGTRLLVL.

V gene TRBV5-1 combines with J gene TRBJ2-1; no reliable D call. Germline-derived CDR1 and CDR2 are SGHRS and YFSETQ. CDR3 length: 12 residues. Trimming cost V 1 base and J 7 bases, with 6 bases left between them. The CDR3, as DNA: TGCGCCAGCAGCTTGAGGCCTAATGAGCAGTTCTTC. Its translation: CASSLRPNEQFF.

This clonotype was counted only a few times. The chain links TRBV7-8 to TRBJ2-1; 13 bases fit TRBD2. V trimming: 3 bases; J trimming: 4 bases; junction bases outside the gene matches: 3. The CDR3 sequence is 16 residues long. Germline CDR1 SGHVS, CDR2 FQNEAQ. The CDR3 protein is CASSFTLAGGYNEQFF. DNA of the CDR3: TGTGCCAGCAGCTTTACACTAGCGGGAGGGTACAATGAGCAGTTCTTC. Drawing the rest from reference TRBV7-8 and TRBJ2-1, the complete variable domain is GAGVSQSPRYKVAKRGQDVALRCDPISGHVSLFWYQQALGQGPEFLTYFQNEAQLDKSGLPSDRFFAERPEGSVSTLKIQRTQQEDSAVYLCASSFTLAGGYNEQFFGPGTRLTVL.

This clonotype was seen a handful of times. The V and J genes are TRBV28 and TRBJ2-1; D remains ambiguous. CDR3 length: 15 residues. CDR1 and CDR2 from the germline V gene are MDHEN and SYDVKM. V was shortened by 5 bases and J by 7 bases, with 18 bases between the two germline ends. CDR3 in amino acids: CASSLPPGTINEQFF. The CDR3 bases are TGTGCCAGCAGTCTCCCTCCGGGCACCATTAATGAGCAGTTCTTC.

This clonotype was seen at least ten times. The chain carries TRBV7-6 and TRBJ1-1; TRBD1 matches at 7 bases. V lost 4 bases to trimming and J lost 5 bases; unmatched junction nucleotides: 10. The CDR3 spans 15 residues. Per germline, CDR1 SGHVS and CDR2 FNYEAQ. The CDR3 protein is CASSSSTGVGTEAFF. CDR3 bases: TGTGCCAGCAGCTCATCTACAGGGGTGGGGACTGAAGCTTTCTTT.

The V gene is TRBV20-1, the J gene TRBJ2-2; perhaps TRBD2 as D (6 bases). CDR1 and CDR2 (germline): DFQATT, SNEGSKA (reference sequence). The CDR3 has 16 amino acids. The CDR3 sequence is CCARDAGPENTGELFF. Here the CDR3 DNA reads TGCTGCGCTAGAGACGCGGGACCTGAGAACACCGGGGAGCTGTTTTTT.

The chain combines TRBV12-3 or TRBV12-4 with TRBJ2-2; 8 positions match TRBD1. This CDR3 is built from 15 residues. The J segment lost 8 bases and the V segment lost 6 bases, leaving 11 bases of the junction unmatched. CDR3 DNA sequence: TGTGCCAGCAGCAATTTCGGCAGGGGGCCAGGGGAGCTGTTTTTT. As protein: CASSNFGRGPGELFF.

The genes are TRBV12-3 or TRBV12-4 and TRBJ2-2, with D unresolved. The CDR3 runs to 12 residues. V was clipped by 5 bases and J by 9 bases, with 10 bases between them. The DNA for the CDR3 is TGTGCCAGCAGTCTAGGGATTCGGGAGCTGTTTTTT. This translates into CASSLGIRELFF.

This clonotype showed up just a few times. This rearrangement joins TRBV28 to TRBJ2-7; D perhaps matches TRBD1 (6 bases). Trimming removed 3 bases at V and 6 bases at J, with 18 bases between. The CDR3 consists of 15 residues. Per germline, CDR1 MDHEN and CDR2 SYDVKM. The chain's CDR3 is CASSFGGIWGREQYF. The CDR3 DNA follows: TGTGCCAGCAGTTTTGGGGGAATTTGGGGGCGCGAGCAGTACTTC.

This rearrangement joins TRBV7-2 to TRBJ2-7, with 7 bases matching TRBD2. The CDR3 covers 13 residues. Germline V gives CDR1 SGHTA, CDR2 FQGNSA. V shed 5 bases and J 9 bases; nucleotides not matched to a gene: 10. CDR3 sequence reads: CASSGSGTFAQYF. CDR3 sequence (DNA): TGTGCCAGCAGCGGAAGCGGGACCTTTGCGCAGTACTTC.

This clonotype was seen a handful of times. The V gene is TRBV28, the J gene TRBJ2-4; TRBD1 matches at 8 bases. CDR1 MDHEN and CDR2 SYDVKM come from the germline V gene. Trimming took 5 bases from V and 0 from J; bases not matched to a gene: 0. This CDR3 spans 14 amino acids. DNA of the CDR3: TGTGCCAGCAGTGACAGGGGAGCCAAAAACATTCAGTACTTC. This encodes CASSDRGAKNIQYF.

The V and J genes are TRBV2 and TRBJ1-2; D perhaps matches TRBD1 (5 bases). This CDR3 is 15 amino acids long. Germline CDR1 and CDR2: SNHLY and FYNNEI. Deletions cut 6 bases from V and 0 bases from J, with 14 bases between. In nucleotides, the CDR3 is TGTGCCAGCAGCCTGATGGCAGGGACTAACTATGGCTACACCTTC. Translated: CASSLMAGTNYGYTF.

The sample holds a few counts of this clonotype. This chain connects TRBV9 to TRBJ2-5; 7 positions match TRBD1. The ends lost 3 bases at V and 2 bases at J; junction bases unmatched: 7. The length of the CDR3 is 15 residues. CDR1 and CDR2 from the germline V gene are SGDLS and YYNGEE. The CDR3: CASSAQTGYQETQYF. The CDR3, as DNA: TGTGCCAGCAGCGCCCAGACAGGGTATCAAGAGACCCAGTACTTC.

The chain employs TRBV29-1 and TRBJ2-3; TRBD2 matches 15 bases. Germline CDR1 and CDR2: SQVTM and ANQGSEA. The CDR3 spans 15 residues. The junction had 3 bases not matched to a gene; V was cut back by 5 bases and J by 3 bases. The CDR3 region is CSVTGTSGRTDTQYF. DNA for the CDR3: TGCAGCGTTACCGGGACTAGCGGGAGGACAGATACGCAGTATTTT.

The chain links TRBV7-2 to TRBJ2-3, with D maybe TRBD2 (6 bases). The CDR3 is 14 amino acids. CDR1 SGHTA and CDR2 FQGNSA come from the germline V gene. Between the trimmed V and J ends, which lost 0 bases and 5 bases, there was a span of 9 bases. The CDR3 sequence is CASSLAGGIDTQYF. The CDR3 DNA is TGTGCCAGCAGCTTAGCTGGGGGGATAGATACGCAGTATTTT.

The chain couples TRBV28 to TRBJ2-1; TRBD2 agrees at 7 bases. Germline-derived CDR1 and CDR2 are MDHEN and SYDVKM. The CDR3 is made up of 15 amino acids. With 3 bases clipped from V and 7 bases from J, the junction kept 9 bases outside the gene matches. The CDR3 loop is CASSLGGISENEQFF. The CDR3 DNA reads as TGTGCCAGCAGTTTGGGGGGGATAAGTGAGAATGAGCAGTTCTTC. The whole variable domain, filled in from reference TRBV28 and TRBJ2-1, reads DVKVTQSSRYLVKRTGEKVFLECVQDMDHENMFWYRQDPGLGLRLIYFSYDVKMKEKGDIPEGYSVSREKKERFSLILESASTNQTSMYLCASSLGGISENEQFFGPGTRLTVL.

In this sample, this clonotype turned up a few times. The chain couples TRBV11-2 to TRBJ2-3; D gene ambiguous. This CDR3 is built from 18 residues. The V and J ends lost 2 bases and 0 bases respectively, with 18 bases between them. Germline V lookup: CDR1 SGHAT, CDR2 FQNNGV. CDR3 DNA: TGTGCCAGCAGCTTAAGGGTAGCCAGCATCCGTAGCACAGATACGCAGTATTTT. It encodes CASSLRVASIRSTDTQYF. The full variable domain, rest sourced from reference TRBV11-2 and TRBJ2-3, is EAGVAQSPRYKIIEKRQSVAFWCNPISGHATLYWYQQILGQGPKLLIQFQNNGVVDDSQLPKDRFSAERLKGVDSTLKIQPAKLEDSAVYLCASSLRVASIRSTDTQYFGPGTRLTVL.

This clonotype was seen a handful of times. The rearrangement joins TRBV18 to TRBJ1-2; 8 nucleotides agree with TRBD1. Germline V gene data show CDR1 as KGHSH and CDR2 as LQKENI. The CDR3 has 16 amino acids. J gave up 3 bases and V 3 bases, and 9 bases lay outside the gene matches. The CDR3 DNA sequence: TGTGCCAGCTCACCCCAAGAGGACAGGGCCTACTATGGCTACACCTTC. Translated: CASSPQEDRAYYGYTF.

This clonotype was detected only a few times. V is TRBV7-2 and J is TRBJ2-7, with a tentative D call TRBD2 (7 bases). The germline V gene encodes CDR1 SGHTA and CDR2 FQGNSA. The CDR3 extends over 14 amino acids. Trimming removed 5 bases from V and 7 bases from J, with 18 bases in between. The CDR3 sequence is CASSLLEGGLEQYF. The CDR3 DNA reads as TGTGCCAGCAGCCTTTTAGAGGGGGGGCTGGAGCAGTACTTC.

This sequence joins TRBV19 and TRBJ2-7; 13 positions match TRBD2. The CDR3 loop spans 16 amino acids. CDR1 LNHDA and CDR2 SQIVND come from the germline V gene (reference sequence). Trimming at V came to 7 bases and at J to 0 bases, leaving 6 bases not matched to a gene. The CDR3 DNA reads TGTGCCAGTATGGGGACTAGCGGGATCGACTCCTACGAGCAGTACTTC. Its protein is CASMGTSGIDSYEQYF.

This clonotype was observed a few times. The chain is built from TRBV12-3 or TRBV12-4 and TRBJ2-1, with 11 positions matching TRBD2. J gave up 6 bases and V 8 bases, and 3 bases lay outside the gene matches. This CDR3 comprises 13 residues. DNA of the CDR3: TGTGCCAGCGCGCTAGCGGGAGGCAATGAGCAGTTCTTC. Translation gives CASALAGGNEQFF.

The table lists this clonotype with many counts. The DNA for the CDR3 is TGTGCCAGCAGGCCAGCCACACTATCTATCTACAATGAGCAGTTCTTC. Amino acid sequence: CASRPATLSIYNEQFF. V is TRBV7-8 and J is TRBJ2-1; no clear D. Germline V gene lookup returns CDR1 SGHVS and CDR2 FQNEAQ. The CDR3 is 16 amino acids. The V and J ends lost 6 bases and 3 bases respectively, with 18 bases between them.

The V and J genes are TRBV4-3 and TRBJ2-5, with 12 bases that match TRBD2. CDR3 length equals 15 residues. With V trimmed by 7 bases and J by 5 bases, 8 bases remained unmatched. Germline values: CDR1 LGHNA, CDR2 YSLEER. For the CDR3, the DNA is TGCGCCAGCACGCTAGCGGGAGGGCCCGGGGAGACCCAGTACTTC. It yields the protein CASTLAGGPGETQYF.

In its sample, this clonotype was seen a few times. This chain uses TRBV20-1 with TRBJ2-7, with a weak D call TRBD2 (6 bases). The CDR3 is 13 amino acids. The V and J ends lost 5 bases and 2 bases respectively, with 13 bases between them. Germline V gene sequence: CDR1 DFQATT, CDR2 SNEGSKA (reference sequence). CDR3 region: CSAPSGYTYEQYF. Written as DNA, the CDR3 is TGCAGTGCTCCGAGCGGGTATACCTACGAGCAGTACTTC.

The table lists this clonotype with many counts. This chain uses TRBV18 with TRBJ1-1; D gene unclear. V shed 4 bases and J shed 5 bases, with 8 bases lying between them. This CDR3 has 12 amino acids. Germline loops: CDR1 KGHSH, CDR2 LQKENI. The CDR3 region has the DNA TGTGCCAGCTCACTCCAGATAACTGAAGCTTTCTTT. The encoded protein is CASSLQITEAFF.

This clonotype was detected a few times. The V gene is TRBV5-1, the J gene TRBJ2-7; no firm D call. V was trimmed by 1 base and J by 5 bases, leaving 16 bases between them. The CDR3 runs 15 residues. The germline V gene has CDR1 SGHRS and CDR2 YFSETQ. For the CDR3, the DNA is TGCGCCAGCAGCTTGATGGTTCCCTCTGGCAACGAGCAGTACTTC. It is translated as CASSLMVPSGNEQYF.

This clonotype was seen only a few times. The J gene is TRBJ2-7, the V gene TRBV5-4; maybe TRBD2 (5 bases). V was pared by 3 bases and J by 2 bases, with 18 bases between. Germline loops: CDR1 SGHNT, CDR2 YYREEE (reference sequence). The CDR3 runs 16 residues. CDR3 amino acids: CASSYFVAGSPYEQYF. DNA of the CDR3: TGTGCCAGCAGCTACTTTGTTGCGGGTAGTCCCTACGAGCAGTACTTC. Filled out from reference TRBV5-4 and TRBJ2-7, the complete variable domain reads ETGVTQSPTHLIKTRGQQVTLRCSSQSGHNTVSWYQQALGQGPQFIFQYYREEENGRGNFPPRFSGLQFPNYSSELNVNALELDDSALYLCASSYFVAGSPYEQYFGPGTRLTVT.

This clonotype was detected only a few times. The chain combines TRBV29-1 with TRBJ1-2; D is uncertain. Germline V gives CDR1 SQVTM, CDR2 ANQGSEA. Between the trimmed V and J ends, which lost 0 bases and 4 bases, there was a span of 9 bases. The length of the CDR3 is 13 residues. CDR3 sequence: CSVEDRTRYGYTF. The CDR3 DNA is TGCAGCGTTGAAGATCGCACCCGCTATGGCTACACCTTC.

This clonotype has a handful of counts. The J gene is TRBJ2-5, the V gene TRBV7-6; D unclear. CDR1 and CDR2 (germline): SGHVS, FNYEAQ. The CDR3 contains 13 residues. V lost 1 base and J lost 4, with 7 bases in between. CDR3 region: CASSLDTRETQYF. CDR3 DNA sequence: TGTGCCAGCAGCTTAGATACCCGAGAGACCCAGTACTTC.